This T cell receptor beta chain was recorded in a study of blood T cell repertoires in COVID-19. Study-wide background: PBMCs, B-cell-depleted T cells, or T cells provided the cDNA or gDNA that made up the material.

The method was immunoSEQ multiplex PCR; TCRdb's version includes in-frame clones alone and lacks a portion of them. The top ten hold about 6% of the sample, which has tens of thousands of clones, under 85% seen once. The CDR3 is made up of 17 amino acids. What was sequenced was peripheral blood. This clonotype originated in a woman between 50 and 59 years old with active or convalescent COVID-19. The chain employs TRBV21-1 and TRBJ2-2; the table gives TRBD2 as D, unverified against the DNA. TRBV21-1 is given as a pseudogene. CDR3 residues: CASSKVRGLALTGELFF. The DNA for the CDR3 is TGTGCCAGCAGCAAAGTCCGGGGACTAGCGCTCACCGGGGAGCTGTTTTTT.